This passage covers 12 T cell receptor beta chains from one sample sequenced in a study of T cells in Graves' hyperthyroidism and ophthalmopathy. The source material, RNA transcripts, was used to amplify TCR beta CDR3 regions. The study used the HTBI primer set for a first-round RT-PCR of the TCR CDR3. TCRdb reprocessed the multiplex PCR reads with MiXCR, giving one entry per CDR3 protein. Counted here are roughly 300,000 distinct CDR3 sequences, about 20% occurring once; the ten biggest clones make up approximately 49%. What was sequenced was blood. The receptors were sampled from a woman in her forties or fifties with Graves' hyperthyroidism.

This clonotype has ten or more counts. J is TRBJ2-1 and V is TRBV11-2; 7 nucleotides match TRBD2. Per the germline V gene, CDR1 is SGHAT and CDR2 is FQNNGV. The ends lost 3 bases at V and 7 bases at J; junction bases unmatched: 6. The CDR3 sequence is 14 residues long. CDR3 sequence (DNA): TGTGCCAGCAGCTTGGCGGGAGCTTTTAATGAGCAGTTCTTC. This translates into CASSLAGAFNEQFF.

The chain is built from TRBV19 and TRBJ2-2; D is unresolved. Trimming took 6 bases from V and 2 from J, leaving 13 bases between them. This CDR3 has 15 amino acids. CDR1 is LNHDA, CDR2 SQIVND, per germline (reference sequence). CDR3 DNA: TGTGCCAGTAGCCAAACGTCACTTAACACCGGGGAGCTGTTTTTT. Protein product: CASSQTSLNTGELFF.

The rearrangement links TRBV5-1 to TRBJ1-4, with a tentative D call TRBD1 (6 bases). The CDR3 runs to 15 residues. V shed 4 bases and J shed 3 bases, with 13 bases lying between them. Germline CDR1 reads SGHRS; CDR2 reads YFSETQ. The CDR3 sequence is CASSQGSGANEKLFF. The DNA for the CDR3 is TGCGCCAGCAGCCAGGGGTCGGGGGCTAATGAAAAACTGTTTTTT.

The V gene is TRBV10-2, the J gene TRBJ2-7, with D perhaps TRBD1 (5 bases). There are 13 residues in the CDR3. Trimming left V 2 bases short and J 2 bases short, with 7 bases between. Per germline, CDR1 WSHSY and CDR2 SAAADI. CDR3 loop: CASSEDSAYEQYV. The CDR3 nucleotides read TGCGCCAGCAGTGAGGACAGCGCCTACGAGCAGTACGTC.

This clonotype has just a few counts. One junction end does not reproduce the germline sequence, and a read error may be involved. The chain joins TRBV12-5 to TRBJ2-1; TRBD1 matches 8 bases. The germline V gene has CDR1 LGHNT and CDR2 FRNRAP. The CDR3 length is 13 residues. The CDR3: CTSGGDRFNEQFF. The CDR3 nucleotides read TGTACTAGTGGTGGGGACAGGTTCAATGAGCAGTTCTTC.

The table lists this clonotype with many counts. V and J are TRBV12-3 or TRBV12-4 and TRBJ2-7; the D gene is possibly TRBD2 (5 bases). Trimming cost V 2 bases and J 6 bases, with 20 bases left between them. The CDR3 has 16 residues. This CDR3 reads CASSLYGETAHSEQYF. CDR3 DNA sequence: TGTGCCAGCAGTTTATATGGGGAGACGGCCCACAGCGAGCAGTACTTC.

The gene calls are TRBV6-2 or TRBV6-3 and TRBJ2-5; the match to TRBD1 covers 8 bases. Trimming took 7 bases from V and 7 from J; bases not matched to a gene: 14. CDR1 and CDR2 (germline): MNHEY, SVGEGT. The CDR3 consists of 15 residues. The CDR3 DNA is TGTGCCAGCATCCTTGGGACAGGAGGCATAGGGACCCAGTACTTC. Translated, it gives CASILGTGGIGTQYF.

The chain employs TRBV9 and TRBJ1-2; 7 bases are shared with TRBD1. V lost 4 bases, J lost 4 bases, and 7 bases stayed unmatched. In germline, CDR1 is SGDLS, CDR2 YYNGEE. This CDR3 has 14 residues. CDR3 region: CASSPGTDVYGYTF. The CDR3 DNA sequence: TGTGCCAGCAGCCCCGGGACAGACGTCTATGGCTACACCTTC.

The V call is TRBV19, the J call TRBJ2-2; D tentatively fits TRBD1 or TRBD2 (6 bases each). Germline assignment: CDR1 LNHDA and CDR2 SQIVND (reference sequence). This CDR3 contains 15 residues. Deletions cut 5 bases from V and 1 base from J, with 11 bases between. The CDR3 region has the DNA TGTGCCAGTAGTTGGGGGGCCCTGAACACCGGGGAGCTGTTTTTT. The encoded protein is CASSWGALNTGELFF.

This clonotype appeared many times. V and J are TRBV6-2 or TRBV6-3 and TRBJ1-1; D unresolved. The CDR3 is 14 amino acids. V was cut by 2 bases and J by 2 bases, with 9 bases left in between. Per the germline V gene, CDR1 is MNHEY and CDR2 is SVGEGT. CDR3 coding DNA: TGTGCCAGCAGTTACCTGGGCACTAACACTGAAGCTTTCTTT. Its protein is CASSYLGTNTEAFF.

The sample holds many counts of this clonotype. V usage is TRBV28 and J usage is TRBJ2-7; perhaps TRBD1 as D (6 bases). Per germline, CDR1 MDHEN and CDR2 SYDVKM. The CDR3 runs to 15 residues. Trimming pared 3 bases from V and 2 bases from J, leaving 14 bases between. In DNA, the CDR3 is TGTGCCAGCAGTTTCCCTGACAGGTTTACCTACGAGCAGTACTTC. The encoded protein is CASSFPDRFTYEQYF.

The CDR3 nucleotides are TGTGCCAGCAGCTACGGGACAGGGTCCGACGAGCAGTACTTC. Translating it yields CASSYGTGSDEQYF. The V call is TRBV5-6, the J call TRBJ2-7, with 9 bases fitting TRBD1. Germline V CDR1 and CDR2: SGHDT, YYEEEE. The V gene end was trimmed by 3 bases and the J gene end by 5 bases; junction bases not matched to a gene: 6. This CDR3 region has 14 residues. Complete variable domain (other parts from reference TRBV5-6 and TRBJ2-7): DAGVTQSPTHLIKTRGQQVTLRCSPKSGHDTVSWYQQALGQGPQFIFQYYEEEERQRGNFPDRFSGHQFPNYSSELNVNALLLGDSALYLCASSYGTGSDEQYFGPGTRLTVT.